The 32 T cell receptor beta chains below come from one sample, sequenced in a study of blood T cells in healthy people across ages. Together with a sample-barcoded 5' primer, a J-beta primer mix was included in a second PCR lasting roughly 6 to 12 cycles. TCRdb processed the 5' RACE reads anew with MiXCR; each CDR3 protein has one entry. The profile covers 500,000 to 550,000 distinct CDR3 sequences, with 24% appearing a single time and 7.5% to 9% taken by the ten largest. These data were also filed under a second study, of T cells of mothers and their children.

The sequenced sample was blood. These receptors all come from a boy aged 5-17 years in good health.

The rearrangement uses TRBV28 and TRBJ1-1; 7 bases are shared with TRBD1. The CDR3 has 12 residues. The ends lost 6 bases at V and 5 bases at J; junction bases unmatched: 3. Germline assignment: CDR1 MDHEN and CDR2 SYDVKM. Written as DNA, the CDR3 is TGTGCCAGCAGACAGGGGTGGACTGAAGCTTTCTTT. It codes for CASRQGWTEAFF.

This clonotype occurred many times. This sequence joins TRBV3-1 and TRBJ1-6; a possible D gene is TRBD1 (5 bases). Germline values: CDR1 LGHDT, CDR2 YNNKEL (reference sequence). There are 14 residues in the CDR3. V was pared by 1 base and J by 7 bases, with 8 bases between. The CDR3 sequence: CASSQVGQNSPLHF. The DNA for the CDR3 is TGTGCCAGCAGCCAAGTCGGACAAAATTCACCCCTCCACTTT. Combining the CDR3 with reference TRBV3-1 and TRBJ1-6 gives the whole variable domain DTAVSQTPKYLVTQMGNDKSIKCEQNLGHDTMYWYKQDSKKFLKIMFSYNNKELIINETVPNRFSPKSPDKAHLNLHINSLELGDSAVYFCASSQVGQNSPLHFGNGTRLTVT.

This chain joins TRBV28 and TRBJ2-7, with 7 bases aligning to TRBD2. The CDR3 length is 17 residues. Trimming took 8 bases from V and 5 from J; bases not matched to a gene: 21. The germline CDR1 and CDR2 sequences are MDHEN and SYDVKM. The CDR3 DNA is TGTGCCAGCGGGAGGGGCTGTGATAATTATTCCGCCCACGAGCAGTACTTC. Translating it yields CASGRGCDNYSAHEQYF. The variable domain in full, completed from reference TRBV28 and TRBJ2-7, reads DVKVTQSSRYLVKRTGEKVFLECVQDMDHENMFWYRQDPGLGLRLIYFSYDVKMKEKGDIPEGYSVSREKKERFSLILESASTNQTSMYLCASGRGCDNYSAHEQYFGPGTRLTVT.

This clonotype was picked up a small number of times. The rearrangement joins TRBV6-5 to TRBJ1-1; no reliable D call. This CDR3 has 16 residues. V lost 0 bases, J lost 2 bases, and 13 bases lay in between. In germline, CDR1 is MNHEY, CDR2 SVGAGI. CDR3 DNA: TGTGCCAGCAGTTACTCTATTTTGGCAGCTAACACTGAAGCTTTCTTT. Its protein product is CASSYSILAANTEAFF.

This clonotype appeared a few times. The chain links TRBV11-2 to TRBJ1-5; TRBD1 agrees at 8 bases. After removal of 5 bases from V and 2 bases from J, the junction contained 8 bases not matched to a gene. The CDR3 consists of 16 residues. The germline V gene encodes CDR1 SGHAT and CDR2 FQNNGV. This chain's CDR3 is CASSPQTGAGNQPQHF. CDR3 in DNA: TGTGCCAGCAGCCCCCAGACAGGGGCGGGCAATCAGCCCCAGCATTTT.

V usage is TRBV5-4 and J usage is TRBJ2-5; D possibly uses TRBD1 or TRBD2 (5 bases each). V lost 3 bases and J 1 base, leaving 13 bases between the germline ends. This CDR3 is 15 amino acids long. The germline V gene encodes CDR1 SGHNT and CDR2 YYREEE (reference sequence). CDR3: CASSWGPEFQETQYF. CDR3 DNA: TGTGCCAGCAGCTGGGGACCCGAGTTCCAAGAGACCCAGTACTTC.

The chain uses TRBV20-1 and TRBJ1-4, with TRBD1 matching over 8 bases. CDR1 and CDR2 from the germline V gene are DFQATT and SNEGSKA (reference sequence). The CDR3 contains 17 residues. V trimming: 6 bases; J trimming: 8 bases; junction bases outside the gene matches: 20. The DNA of the CDR3 is TGCAGTGCAAAGCTGGGACAGGACCCCCTGACTGGCGAAAAACTGTTTTTT. Protein: CSAKLGQDPLTGEKLFF.

This clonotype has more than one count but fewer than ten. The chain has TRBV18 and TRBJ1-4, with TRBD1 identical over 9 bases. The V gene's germline CDR1 is KGHSH and CDR2 LQKENI. The CDR3 totals 16 residues. Losses at the gene ends were 3 bases for V and 5 bases for J; bases not matched to a gene: 7. The CDR3 sequence: CASSPGTGLVNEKLFF. Written as DNA, the CDR3 is TGTGCCAGCTCACCGGGGACAGGGCTGGTGAATGAAAAACTGTTTTTT.

This clonotype has only a few counts. The rearrangement uses TRBV9 and TRBJ2-5, with TRBD2 matching over 10 bases. Germline V gene lookup returns CDR1 SGDLS and CDR2 YYNGEE. The CDR3 covers 14 residues. Unmatched junction bases numbered 0, after V lost 1 base and J lost 3 bases. This CDR3 reads CASSVSGGEETQYF. As DNA, the CDR3 is TGTGCCAGCAGCGTAAGCGGGGGGGAAGAGACCCAGTACTTC.

The chain joins TRBV20-1 to TRBJ2-1, with 10 bases lining up with TRBD2. CDR1 is DFQATT, CDR2 SNEGSKA, per germline (reference sequence). The CDR3 has 14 amino acids. V shed 6 bases, J shed 3 bases, and the junction held 5 bases outside the gene matches. CDR3 sequence: CSAKSGRGYNEQFF. The CDR3 nucleotides are TGCAGTGCAAAGAGCGGGAGGGGCTACAATGAGCAGTTCTTC.

The rearrangement links TRBV4-3 to TRBJ2-7; 7 bases map to TRBD1. This CDR3 has 14 amino acids. Germline-derived CDR1 and CDR2 are LGHNA and YSLEER. J gave up 6 bases and V 1 base, and 6 bases lay outside the gene matches. The CDR3 is CASSQGQGWGEQYF. CDR3 DNA sequence: TGCGCCAGCAGCCAAGGACAGGGATGGGGCGAGCAGTACTTC.

The chain has TRBV7-9 and TRBJ1-1; D unresolved. V was pared by 4 bases and J by 0 bases, with 6 bases between. The CDR3 runs to 13 residues. Per germline, CDR1 SEHNR and CDR2 FQNEAQ (reference sequence). The chain's CDR3 is CASSSPMNTEAFF. Written as DNA, the CDR3 is TGTGCCAGCAGCTCCCCAATGAACACTGAAGCTTTCTTT.

This clonotype has a count of ten or more. The chain couples TRBV16 to TRBJ2-1; the match to TRBD1 covers 7 bases. Germline CDR1 KGHSY, CDR2 FQNENV. V lost 7 bases and J lost 7; bases outside the gene matches: 10. The CDR3 consists of 14 residues. CDR3 sequence reads: CASTLTGSRNEQFF. CDR3 DNA sequence: TGTGCCAGCACCTTGACAGGGAGCAGGAATGAGCAGTTCTTC.

This sequence joins TRBV4-3 and TRBJ1-6, with D unresolved. V dropped 0 bases and J dropped 5 bases, with 8 bases sitting between them. The CDR3 covers 15 residues. Germline lookup yields CDR1 LGHNA and CDR2 YSLEER. The DNA of the CDR3 is TGCGCCAGCAGCCAAGATCGAGGGAATAATTCACCCCTCCACTTT. Its translation is CASSQDRGNNSPLHF.

The rearrangement uses TRBV11-1 and TRBJ1-1; D perhaps matches TRBD1 (5 bases). V lost 4 bases to trimming and J lost 0 bases, with 12 bases between them. This CDR3 is 15 amino acids long. Looked up from germline, CDR1 is SGHAT and CDR2 is FQDESV (reference sequence). The CDR3, as DNA: TGTGCCAGCAGCTCAAGACAGACAATGAACACTGAAGCTTTCTTT. Amino acids: CASSSRQTMNTEAFF. Drawing the rest from reference TRBV11-1 and TRBJ1-1, the complete variable domain is EAEVAQSPRYKITEKSQAVAFWCDPISGHATLYWYRQILGQGPELLVQFQDESVVDDSQLPKDRFSAERLKGVDSTLKIQPAELGDSAMYLCASSSRQTMNTEAFFGQGTRLTVV.

The rearrangement links TRBV12-3 or TRBV12-4 to TRBJ2-3; 11 nucleotides agree with TRBD2. This CDR3 is built from 16 residues. V gave up 5 bases and J gave up 2 bases; unmatched junction bases: 6. In DNA, the CDR3 is TGTGCCAGCAGTACTATAGCGGGGGGGGACACAGATACGCAGTATTTT. The encoded protein is CASSTIAGGDTDTQYF.

At least ten counts were recorded for this clonotype. This chain connects TRBV27 to TRBJ2-7; 8 nucleotides align to TRBD1. V lost 5 bases, J lost 4 bases, and 7 bases stayed unmatched. The CDR3 sequence is 14 residues long. CDR1 is MNHEY and CDR2 is SMNVEV in the germline V gene (reference sequence). The CDR3 DNA reads TGTGCCAGCAGTCCTCTGACAGGGGCGTACGAGCAGTACTTC. It encodes CASSPLTGAYEQYF.

This clonotype has more than one count but fewer than ten. The V call is TRBV3-1, the J call TRBJ2-4; D uncertain. The CDR3 runs 14 residues. Germline values: CDR1 LGHDT, CDR2 YNNKEL (reference sequence). Trimming removed 1 base at V and 4 bases at J, with 8 bases between. The CDR3 spells CASSQARSKNIQYF. The CDR3 DNA sequence: TGTGCCAGCAGCCAAGCTAGGTCTAAAAACATTCAGTACTTC.

The sample holds a few counts of this clonotype. The rearrangement links TRBV4-3 to TRBJ2-5, with D possibly TRBD2 on 6 matching bases. TRBJ2-1 explains the end of the DNA better; the J call may be wrong. CDR3 size: 15 residues. Germline V gives CDR1 LGHNA, CDR2 YSLEER. CDR3 sequence (DNA): TGCGCCAGCAGCCAAGTTCGACTAGAGATCGATGAGCAGTTCTTC. This codes for CASSQVRLEIDEQFF.

The rearrangement uses TRBV6-2 or TRBV6-3 and TRBJ2-7; no clear D. Germline loops: CDR1 MNHEY, CDR2 SVGEGT. The germline V and J ends were trimmed by 3 bases and 2 bases, with 5 bases remaining between them. There are 12 residues in the CDR3. CDR3 bases: TGTGCCAGCAGTTATGGACCCTACGAGCAGTACTTC. Protein sequence: CASSYGPYEQYF.

This clonotype was seen a handful of times. The V gene is TRBV12-5, the J gene TRBJ2-1; no clear D. The V and J ends lost 4 bases and 4 bases respectively, with 5 bases between them. This CDR3 comprises 12 residues. Germline V lookup: CDR1 LGHNT, CDR2 FRNRAP. CDR3 protein: CASGSTYNEQFF. The CDR3 region has the DNA TGTGCTAGTGGTTCGACGTACAATGAGCAGTTCTTC.

The chain couples TRBV7-8 to TRBJ2-1; D ambiguous. In germline, CDR1 is SGHVS, CDR2 FQNEAQ. This CDR3 has 20 amino acids. Trimming removed 4 bases from V and 2 bases from J, with 27 bases in between. The CDR3 region is CASSYIAGTSVPAPYNEQFF. The CDR3 nucleotides read TGTGCCAGCAGCTATATAGCTGGTACCTCGGTTCCCGCCCCCTACAATGAGCAGTTCTTC.

This chain links TRBV3-1 with TRBJ1-2, with D possibly matching TRBD1 (5 bases). V lost 1 base and J 4 bases, leaving 13 bases between the germline ends. Per the germline V gene, CDR1 is LGHDT and CDR2 is YNNKEL (reference sequence). This CDR3 is 15 amino acids long. The CDR3 nucleotides read TGTGCCAGCAGCCAAGGGGCCGTGGGGGTCTATGGCTACACCTTC. Translation gives CASSQGAVGVYGYTF.

In nucleotides, the CDR3 is TGTGCCAGTAGGACAGGGTTTGGTGAAGCTTTCTTT. Translating gives CASRTGFGEAFF. J is TRBJ1-1 and V is TRBV19; 7 bases line up with TRBD1. This CDR3 spans 12 amino acids. The germline CDR1 and CDR2 sequences are LNHDA and SQIVND (reference sequence). V trimming: 6 bases; J trimming: 7 bases; junction bases outside the gene matches: 5.

The J gene is TRBJ2-3, the V gene TRBV14, with TRBD2 identical over 8 bases. CDR1 SGHDN and CDR2 FVKESK come from the germline V gene. The CDR3 has 15 residues. The V segment lost 3 bases and the J segment 6 bases; nucleotides outside the gene matches: 8. Here the CDR3 DNA reads TGTGCCAGCAGCCATCCTAGGACTAGCTCGGATACGCAGTATTTT. Translation: CASSHPRTSSDTQYF.

The gene calls are TRBV6-5 and TRBJ2-7; perhaps TRBD1 as D (6 bases). The V end lost 4 bases, the J end lost 4 bases, and 14 bases lay between the germline ends. The CDR3 totals 14 residues. Germline V gives CDR1 MNHEY, CDR2 SVGAGI. Here the CDR3 reads CASSWTQGMYEQYF. Written as DNA, the CDR3 is TGTGCCAGCAGTTGGACCCAGGGGATGTACGAGCAGTACTTC.

This clonotype was detected a few times. This chain uses TRBV19 with TRBJ2-5, with D possibly matching TRBD2 (6 bases). Trimming cost V 6 bases and J 4 bases, with 18 bases left between them. In germline, CDR1 is LNHDA, CDR2 SQIVND (reference sequence). This CDR3 comprises 15 residues. This CDR3 is CASSHLGEAGETQYF. The CDR3 DNA follows: TGTGCCAGTAGCCACCTCGGGGAGGCCGGAGAGACCCAGTACTTC.

The genes are TRBV5-1 and TRBJ2-7; D is possibly TRBD2 (6 bases). Germline V gives CDR1 SGHRS, CDR2 YFSETQ. V was pared by 0 bases and J by 2 bases, with 12 bases between. The CDR3 has 15 amino acids. The CDR3 DNA sequence: TGCGCCAGCAGCTTGGAACTAGCTACTGCCTACGAGCAGTACTTC. This gives the protein CASSLELATAYEQYF. The whole variable domain, remainder taken from reference TRBV5-1 and TRBJ2-7, is KAGVTQTPRYLIKTRGQQVTLSCSPISGHRSVSWYQQTPGQGLQFLFEYFSETQRNKGNFPGRFSGRQFSNSRSEMNVSTLELGDSALYLCASSLELATAYEQYFGPGTRLTVT.

This clonotype was counted many times. The rearrangement links TRBV7-2 to TRBJ2-1; tentative D call: TRBD2 (5 bases). Trimming cost V 1 base and J 10 bases, with 11 bases left between them. CDR3 length: 13 residues. The germline V gene has CDR1 SGHTA and CDR2 FQGNSA. DNA of the CDR3: TGTGCCAGCAGCTTAGTCCCGGGCGGGGAGCAGTTCTTC. It specifies CASSLVPGGEQFF.

A remark on this clonotype: The junction departs from the called germline gene at one end, perhaps through a read error. The genes are TRBV7-3 and TRBJ2-5, with TRBD2 matching 9 bases. Germline V CDR1 and CDR2: SGHTA, FQGTGA. The CDR3 has 13 residues. CDR3: CTSSKLAGETQYF. The DNA for the CDR3 is TGTACCAGCAGCAAACTAGCGGGAGAGACCCAGTACTTC.

V usage is TRBV5-5 and J usage is TRBJ2-3; a possible D gene is TRBD2 (6 bases). The CDR3 covers 15 residues. CDR1 is SGHKS and CDR2 is YYEKEE in the germline V gene (reference sequence). V was clipped by 1 base and J by 2 bases, with 11 bases between them. CDR3 residues: CASSLREPITDTQYF. CDR3 in DNA: TGTGCCAGCAGCTTGCGGGAGCCGATCACAGATACGCAGTATTTT.

J is TRBJ1-3 and V is TRBV4-1; D call uncertain. The ends were cut back, 0 bases at V and 4 bases at J, with 13 bases in the middle. The V gene's germline CDR1 is MGHRA and CDR2 YSYEKL. This CDR3 contains 16 residues. The DNA of the CDR3 is TGCGCCAGCAGCCAAGAGAGCGGACTATTGGGAAACACCATATATTTT. Translating it yields CASSQESGLLGNTIYF.